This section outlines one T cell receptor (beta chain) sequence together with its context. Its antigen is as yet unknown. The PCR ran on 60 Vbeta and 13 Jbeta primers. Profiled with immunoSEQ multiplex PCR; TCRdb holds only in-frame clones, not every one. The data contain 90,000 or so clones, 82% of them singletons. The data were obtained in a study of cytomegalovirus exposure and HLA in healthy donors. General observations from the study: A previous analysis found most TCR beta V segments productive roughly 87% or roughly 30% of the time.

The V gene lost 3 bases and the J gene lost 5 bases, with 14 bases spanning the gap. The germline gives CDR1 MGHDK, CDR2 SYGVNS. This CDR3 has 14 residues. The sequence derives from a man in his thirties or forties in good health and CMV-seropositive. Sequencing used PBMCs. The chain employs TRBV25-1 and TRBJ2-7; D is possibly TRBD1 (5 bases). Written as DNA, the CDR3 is TGTGCCAGCAGTGATTGGGCAGGGCAAGACGAGCAGTACTTC. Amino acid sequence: CASSDWAGQDEQYF.